These 11 T cell receptor beta chains were sequenced from one sample in a study of neurological immune-mediated disorders. TCRdb re-called the 5' RACE reads through MiXCR, storing one row per CDR3 protein. The repertoire consists of approximately 51,000 distinct CDR3 sequences, with over 3% occurring once and the leading ten covering approximately 6.3%. The sample was PBMCs. Receptors were obtained from a man aged 40-55 years with multiple sclerosis.

This clonotype showed up many times. The chain combines TRBV20-1 with TRBJ1-2, with TRBD1 as a possible D gene (6 bases). The CDR3 extends over 13 amino acids. V was trimmed by 3 bases and J by 4 bases, leaving 12 bases between them. Germline V gene sequence: CDR1 DFQATT, CDR2 SNEGSKA (reference sequence). CDR3 sequence (DNA): TGCAGTGCTAGGGACAGCTCCAGCTATGGCTACACCTTC. Translation gives CSARDSSSYGYTF.

Comments on this clonotype: Compared with germline, one end of the junction differs, possibly owing to a read error. The V gene is TRBV15, the J gene TRBJ1-5, with TRBD1 as a possible D gene (6 bases). The germline V gene encodes CDR1 LNHNV and CDR2 YYDKDF (reference sequence). CDR3 length equals 15 residues. The CDR3 sequence is CATSRGTVSNQPQNF. CDR3 sequence (DNA): TGTGCCACCAGCAGAGGGACAGTGAGCAATCAGCCCCAGAATTTT.

The table lists this clonotype with many counts. The J gene is TRBJ1-5, the V gene TRBV18, with 7 bases aligning to TRBD1. V trimming: 3 bases; J trimming: 10 bases; junction bases outside the gene matches: 9. Germline V gene lookup returns CDR1 KGHSH and CDR2 LQKENI. The CDR3 runs 14 residues. The CDR3 coding sequence is TGTGCCAGCTCACCCGGGGGGACAGTTCAACCCCAGCATTTT. It is translated as CASSPGGTVQPQHF. The full variable domain, its missing parts supplied by reference TRBV18 and TRBJ1-5, is NAGVMQNPRHLVRRRGQEARLRCSPMKGHSHVYWYRQLPEEGLKFMVYLQKENIIDESGMPKERFSAEFPKEGPSILRIQQVVRGDSAAYFCASSPGGTVQPQHFGDGTRLSIL.

Ten or more counts support this clonotype. V and J are TRBV7-9 and TRBJ1-2; no firm D call. The CDR3 is 13 amino acids. The germline V gene has CDR1 SEHNR and CDR2 FQNEAQ (reference sequence). Trimming took 1 base from V and 4 from J, leaving 7 bases between them. CDR3 coding DNA: TGTGCCAGCAGCTTAGATTATGGCTATGGCTACACCTTC. Translating it yields CASSLDYGYGYTF.

This clonotype came up a few times. The rearrangement joins TRBV12-3 or TRBV12-4 to TRBJ2-5, with a weak D call TRBD1 (5 bases). This CDR3 is built from 13 residues. V lost 5 bases and J 5 bases, leaving 12 bases between the germline ends. This chain's CDR3 is CASSPRVVETQYF. The CDR3 DNA is TGTGCCAGCAGTCCCAGGGTGGTGGAGACCCAGTACTTC.

This clonotype appeared many times. The chain carries TRBV19 and TRBJ1-5, with 9 bases aligning to TRBD1. V dropped 6 bases and J dropped 7; count of bases not matched to a gene: 7. Germline-derived CDR1 and CDR2 are LNHDA and SQIVND (reference sequence). The CDR3 consists of 14 residues. As DNA, the CDR3 is TGTGCCAGTAGCGAGACAGGGGGTGGACAGCCCCAGCATTTT. Amino acids: CASSETGGGQPQHF.

This clonotype was counted many times. The V call is TRBV7-3, the J call TRBJ2-3; D is perhaps TRBD2 (6 bases). Trimming cost V 5 bases and J 5 bases, with 11 bases left between them. There are 13 residues in the CDR3. The V gene's germline CDR1 is SGHTA and CDR2 FQGTGA. The CDR3 here is CASSVTRGDTQYF. CDR3 coding DNA: TGTGCCAGCAGCGTGACTAGAGGAGATACGCAGTATTTT.

This clonotype was found many times. The V and J genes are TRBV12-3 or TRBV12-4 and TRBJ2-7; D gene ambiguous. V gave up 3 bases and J gave up 0 bases, with 6 bases separating them. This CDR3 has 13 residues. CDR3 nucleotide sequence: TGTGCCAGCAGTTTGGCCCACTCCTACGAGCAGTACTTC. Translating it yields CASSLAHSYEQYF.

This clonotype was seen at least ten times. The chain couples TRBV5-6 to TRBJ2-7; D could derive from TRBD1 or TRBD2 (5 bases each). Trimming left V 0 bases short and J 2 bases short, with 15 bases between. Germline-derived CDR1 and CDR2 are SGHDT and YYEEEE. CDR3 size: 16 residues. CDR3: CASSLGWTGTAYEQYF. CDR3 coding DNA: TGTGCCAGCAGCTTGGGCTGGACCGGGACGGCCTACGAGCAGTACTTC.

This clonotype was detected ten times or more. The rearrangement joins TRBV20-1 to TRBJ2-3; TRBD2 aligns across 8 bases. The J segment lost 4 bases and the V segment lost 3 bases, leaving 12 bases of the junction unmatched. The CDR3 runs to 16 residues. Germline lookup yields CDR1 DFQATT and CDR2 SNEGSKA (reference sequence). The CDR3 is CSASALTSAGPDTQYF. The CDR3 DNA follows: TGCAGTGCTAGTGCCTTGACTAGCGCAGGTCCAGATACGCAGTATTTT.

This clonotype was observed at least ten times. V gene TRBV6-6 combines with J gene TRBJ1-2; D may be TRBD1 (6 bases). Germline assignment: CDR1 MNHNY and CDR2 SVGAGI (reference sequence). This CDR3 contains 14 residues. V lost 6 bases and J lost 0, with 11 bases in between. Here the CDR3 reads CASSRDIPNYGYTF. Written as DNA, the CDR3 is TGTGCCAGCAGCCGGGACATACCTAACTATGGCTACACCTTC.